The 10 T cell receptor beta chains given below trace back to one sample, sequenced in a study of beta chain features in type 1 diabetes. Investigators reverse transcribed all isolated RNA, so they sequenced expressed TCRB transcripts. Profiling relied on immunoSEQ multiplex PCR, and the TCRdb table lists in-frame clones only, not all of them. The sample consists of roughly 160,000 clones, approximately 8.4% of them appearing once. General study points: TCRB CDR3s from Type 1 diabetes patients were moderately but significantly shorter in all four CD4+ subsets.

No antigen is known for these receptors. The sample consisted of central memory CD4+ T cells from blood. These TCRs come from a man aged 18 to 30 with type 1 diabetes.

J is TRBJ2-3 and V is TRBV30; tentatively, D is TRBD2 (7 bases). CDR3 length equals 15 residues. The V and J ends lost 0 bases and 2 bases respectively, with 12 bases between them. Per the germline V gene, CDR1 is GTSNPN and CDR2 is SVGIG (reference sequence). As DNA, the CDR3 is TGTGCCTGGAGTGTAGGGGGGGGGCTCACAGATACGCAGTATTTT. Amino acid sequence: CAWSVGGGLTDTQYF. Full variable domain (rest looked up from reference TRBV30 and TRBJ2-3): SQTIHQWPATLVQPVGSPLSLECTVEGTSNPNLYWYRQAAGRGLQLLFYSVGIGQISSEVPQNLSASRPQDRQFILSSKKLLLSDSGFYLCAWSVGGGLTDTQYFGPGTRLTVL.

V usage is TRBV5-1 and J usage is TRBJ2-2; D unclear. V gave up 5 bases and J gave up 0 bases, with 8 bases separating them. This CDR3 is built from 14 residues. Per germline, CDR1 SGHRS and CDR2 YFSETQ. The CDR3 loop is CASRVEPNTGELFF. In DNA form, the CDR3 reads TGCGCCAGCAGAGTCGAGCCGAACACCGGGGAGCTGTTTTTT.

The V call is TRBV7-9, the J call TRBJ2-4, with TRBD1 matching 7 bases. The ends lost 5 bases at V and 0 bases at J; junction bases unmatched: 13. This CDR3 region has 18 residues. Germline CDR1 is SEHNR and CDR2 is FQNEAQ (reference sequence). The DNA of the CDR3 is TGTGCCAGCAGCGCACTGCGGACAGGACCTGAAGCCAAAAACATTCAGTACTTC. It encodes CASSALRTGPEAKNIQYF.

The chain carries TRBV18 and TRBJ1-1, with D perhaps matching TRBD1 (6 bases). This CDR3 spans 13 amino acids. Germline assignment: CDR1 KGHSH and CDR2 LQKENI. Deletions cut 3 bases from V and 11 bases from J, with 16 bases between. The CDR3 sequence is CASSPDRPPRAFF. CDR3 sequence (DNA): TGTGCCAGCTCACCTGACAGGCCCCCTCGGGCTTTCTTT.

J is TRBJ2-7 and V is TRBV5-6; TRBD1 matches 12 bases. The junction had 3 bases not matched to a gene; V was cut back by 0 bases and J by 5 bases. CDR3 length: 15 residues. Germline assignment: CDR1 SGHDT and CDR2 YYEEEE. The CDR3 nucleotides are TGTGCCAGCAGCTTGGTGGGACAGGGGGCGCACGAGCAGTACTTC. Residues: CASSLVGQGAHEQYF.

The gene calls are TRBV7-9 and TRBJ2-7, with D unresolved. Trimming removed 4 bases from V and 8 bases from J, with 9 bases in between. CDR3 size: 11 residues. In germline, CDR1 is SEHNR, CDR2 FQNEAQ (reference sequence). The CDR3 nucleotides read TGTGCCAGCAGCTCGCCCAACAAGCAGTACTTC. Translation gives CASSSPNKQYF.

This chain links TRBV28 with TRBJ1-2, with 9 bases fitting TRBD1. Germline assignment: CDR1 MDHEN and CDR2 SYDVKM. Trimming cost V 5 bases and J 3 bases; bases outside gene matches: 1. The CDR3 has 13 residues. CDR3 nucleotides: TGTGCCAGCAGTCGACAGGGGGACTATGGCTACACCTTC. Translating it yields CASSRQGDYGYTF.

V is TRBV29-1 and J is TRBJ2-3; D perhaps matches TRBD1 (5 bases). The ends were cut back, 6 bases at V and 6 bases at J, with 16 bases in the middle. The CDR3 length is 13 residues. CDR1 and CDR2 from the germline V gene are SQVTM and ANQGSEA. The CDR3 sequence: CSVSEGVADTQYF. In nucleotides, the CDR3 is TGCAGCGTGTCGGAAGGGGTTGCGGATACGCAGTATTTT.

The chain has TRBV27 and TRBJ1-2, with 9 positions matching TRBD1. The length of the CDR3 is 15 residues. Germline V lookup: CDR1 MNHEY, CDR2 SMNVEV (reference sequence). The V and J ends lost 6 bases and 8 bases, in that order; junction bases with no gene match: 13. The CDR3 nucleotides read TGTGCCAGCAGAGAGACTGACAGGGGGGGGAGAGGCTACACCTTC. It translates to CASRETDRGGRGYTF.

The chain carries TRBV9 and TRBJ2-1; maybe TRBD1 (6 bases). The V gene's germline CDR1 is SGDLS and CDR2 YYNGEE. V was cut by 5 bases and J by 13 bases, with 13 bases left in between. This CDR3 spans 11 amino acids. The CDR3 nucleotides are TGTGCCAGCAGTCCAAGACAGGTCCAGTTCTTC. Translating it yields CASSPRQVQFF.